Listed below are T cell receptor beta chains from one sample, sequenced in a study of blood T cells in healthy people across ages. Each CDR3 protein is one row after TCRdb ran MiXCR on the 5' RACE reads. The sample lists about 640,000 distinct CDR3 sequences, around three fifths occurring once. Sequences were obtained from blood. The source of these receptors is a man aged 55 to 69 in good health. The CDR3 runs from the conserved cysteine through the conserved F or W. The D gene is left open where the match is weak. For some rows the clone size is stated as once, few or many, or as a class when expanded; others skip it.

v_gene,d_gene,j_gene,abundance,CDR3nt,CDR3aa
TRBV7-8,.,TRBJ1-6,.,TGTGCCAGCAGCCCCCAAGGTCACCGACGCTTTGAACCCCTCCACTTT,CASSPQGHRRFEPLHF
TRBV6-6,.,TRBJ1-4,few,TGTGCCAGCAGTTACTCCGGACACCCTAATGAAAAACTGTTTTTT,CASSYSGHPNEKLFF
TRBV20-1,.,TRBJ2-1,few,TGCAGTGCTAGACATGGGGGGCACAATGAGCAGTTCTTC,CSARHGGHNEQFF
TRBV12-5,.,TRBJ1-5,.,TGTGCTAGTGCTCAGGATCAGCAGCCCCAGCATTTT,CASAQDQQPQHF
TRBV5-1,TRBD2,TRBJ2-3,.,TGCGCCAGCAGCTTGGTTTGGGCTAGCGGGGAGGATACGCAGTATTTT,CASSLVWASGEDTQYF
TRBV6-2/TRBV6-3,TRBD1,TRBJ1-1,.,TGTGCCAGCAGCTACCTTCTTGGAGGGGGCAACACTGAAGCTTTCTTT,CASSYLLGGGNTEAFF
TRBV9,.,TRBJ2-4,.,TGTGCCAGCAGTGAGACAGCCTCTTATATTTTTCTAGCCAAAAACATTCAGTACTTC,CASSETASYIFLAKNIQYF
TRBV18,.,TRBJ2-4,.,TGTGCCAGCTCACCCCGGCAAGGGCTAGGCAAAAACATTCAGTACTTC,CASSPRQGLGKNIQYF
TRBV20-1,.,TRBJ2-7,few,TGCAGTGCTAGACGAGACTACGAGCAGTACTTC,CSARRDYEQYF
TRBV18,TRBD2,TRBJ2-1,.,TGTGCCAGCTCACCACTTCCGGGGGGGGCCTACAATGAGCAGTTCTTC,CASSPLPGGAYNEQFF
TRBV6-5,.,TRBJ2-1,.,TGTGCCAGCAGCCCAGATACGGGTGACCAGTTCTTC,CASSPDTGDQFF
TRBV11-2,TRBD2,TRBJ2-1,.,TGTGCCAGCAGCCCCCGGGAGCGGGGGGTCCAGTTCTTC,CASSPRERGVQFF
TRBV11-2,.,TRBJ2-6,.,TGTGCCAGCAGCAGGACTATGAAGCCTGGGGCCAACGTCCTGACTTTC,CASSRTMKPGANVLTF
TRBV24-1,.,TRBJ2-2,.,TGTGCCACCAGTGATTCCCGGGGGACCGGGGAGCTGTTTTTT,CATSDSRGTGELFF
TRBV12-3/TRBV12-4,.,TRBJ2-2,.,TGTGCCAGCAGTTTTTATTCCGGGGAGCTGTTTTTT,CASSFYSGELFF
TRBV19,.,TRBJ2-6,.,TGTGCCACGGGGCGAGAGGCCGGGGCCAACGTCCTGACTTTC,CATGREAGANVLTF
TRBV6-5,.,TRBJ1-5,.,TGTGCCAGCAGTCCGGGGGGGGGCAGGCAGCCCCAGCATTTT,CASSPGGGRQPQHF
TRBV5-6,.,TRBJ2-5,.,TGTGCCAGCAGTTACGCCTACAATGAGCAGTACTTC,CASSYAYNEQYF
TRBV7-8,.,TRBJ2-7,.,TGTGCCAGCAGCTTAGGTGGCAGCAACTACGAGCAGTACTTC,CASSLGGSNYEQYF
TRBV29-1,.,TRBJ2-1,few,TGCAGCGTTCCCAGACTCGGCCCGTACAATGAGCAGTTCTTC,CSVPRLGPYNEQFF
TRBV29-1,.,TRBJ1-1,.,TGCAGCGTTGAAGAGCGGGGTATGAACACTGAAGCTTTCTTT,CSVEERGMNTEAFF
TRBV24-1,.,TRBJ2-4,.,TGTGCCACCAGTGATGGGGGTGAGCAGTACTTC,CATSDGGEQYF
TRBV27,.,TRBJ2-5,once,TGTGCCAGCAGTTTATTCCAGGGCCGAGAGACCCAGTACTTC,CASSLFQGRETQYF
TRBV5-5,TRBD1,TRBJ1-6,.,TGTGCCAGCAGCCTATCCGGGACAGGTGAAGGGAATTCACCCCTCCACTTT,CASSLSGTGEGNSPLHF
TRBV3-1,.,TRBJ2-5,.,TGTGCCAGCAGCCAAGGACAGTCCCAAGAGACCCAGTACTTC,CASSQGQSQETQYF
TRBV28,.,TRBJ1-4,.,TGTGCCAGCAGGACTCAACAGACGAGGGAAAAACTGTTTTTT,CASRTQQTREKLFF
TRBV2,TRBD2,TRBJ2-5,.,TGTGGCAGCAAAGCCTTAGGGCTAGCGGGAGAGACCCAGTACTTC,CGSKALGLAGETQYF
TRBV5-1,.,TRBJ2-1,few,TGCGCCAGCAGCTGGGGCATGGGGACCGATGAGCAGTTCTTC,CASSWGMGTDEQFF
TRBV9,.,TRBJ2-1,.,TGTGCCAGCAGCCCCCGAGAGGGGGGGAACAATGAGCAGTTCTTC,CASSPREGGNNEQFF
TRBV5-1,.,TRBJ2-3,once,TGCGCCAGCAGCCCCGGGACTGCGGACACAGATACGCAGTATTTT,CASSPGTADTDTQYF
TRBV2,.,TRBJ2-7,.,TGTGCCAGCGGTGAAGGGAGAATATACGAGCAGTACTTC,CASGEGRIYEQYF
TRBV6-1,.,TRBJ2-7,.,TGTGCCAGCAGTGAGCCGGGGACCTACGAGCAGTACTTC,CASSEPGTYEQYF
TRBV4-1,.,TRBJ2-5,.,TGCGCCAGCAGCCAAGGGCCACTCGGGGGAGAGACCCAGTACTTC,CASSQGPLGGETQYF
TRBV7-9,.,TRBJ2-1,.,TGTGCCAGCAGCTCTTACGGGGCGGGAACCTCCTACAATGAGCAGTTCTTC,CASSSYGAGTSYNEQFF